These 4 T cell receptor beta chains came from one sample sequenced in a study of shared clonotypes between healthy human individuals. The method was immunoSEQ multiplex PCR; TCRdb's version includes in-frame clones alone and lacks a portion of them. The sample has roughly 2.5 million clones; about 92% are singletons. Sequences were obtained from naive CD4+ T cells sorted from blood. Subset defined: CD45RA+ positively selected. The origin of the receptors is a man aged 18-30 years in good health.

The CDR3: CASSPADPRDTQYF. In DNA form, the CDR3 reads TGTGCCAGCTCACCAGCCGACCCTCGAGATACGCAGTATTTT. This chain connects TRBV18 to TRBJ2-3; D gene uncertain. Germline CDR1 reads KGHSH; CDR2 reads LQKENI. The CDR3 runs to 14 residues. V lost 2 bases, J lost 5 bases, and 11 bases lay in between.

This clone was counted once. The CDR3 loop is CASSLGSWDTDTQYF. In nucleotides, the CDR3 is TGTGCCAGCAGCTTAGGGTCTTGGGACACAGATACGCAGTATTTT. The chain employs TRBV11-3 and TRBJ2-3; D is unclear. Germline V gene lookup returns CDR1 SGHNT and CDR2 YENEEA. V gave up 1 base and J gave up 2 bases, with 10 bases separating them. The CDR3 loop spans 15 amino acids.

In this sample, this clone turned up once. V usage is TRBV6-1 and J usage is TRBJ2-1; no definite D call. V was pared by 4 bases and J by 6 bases, with 13 bases between. Germline V gene sequence: CDR1 MNHNS, CDR2 SASEGT. The CDR3 contains 14 residues. DNA of the CDR3: TGTGCCAGCAGTGGGGGTGGGCCGGGCAATGAGCAGTTCTTC. This codes for CASSGGGPGNEQFF.

The table lists this clone with a count of one. The identical CDR3 is also encoded by other nucleotide sequences in the sample. The chain links TRBV30 to TRBJ1-3, with D possibly TRBD1 on 5 matching bases. Germline lookup yields CDR1 GTSNPN and CDR2 SVGIG (reference sequence). The CDR3 length is 13 residues. V lost 4 bases, J lost 0 bases, and 7 bases lay in between. The CDR3 region is CAWNQGSGNTIYF. The CDR3 DNA reads as TGTGCCTGGAATCAGGGCTCTGGAAACACCATATATTTT.